These 26 T cell receptor beta chains were all obtained from the same sample, sequenced in a study of blood T cell repertoires in COVID-19 (TCRdb year 2020). Libraries were prepared through the immunoSEQ multiplex PCR assay. TCRdb provides this immuneACCESS table in a form limited to in-frame rearrangements. Some clones are lacking; in checked studies, under half of them reflect an unresolved V gene, and why the rest are absent is not known. A total of about 160,000 clones appear in this sample, 75% to 90% of them only once. The top ten clones comprise about 4.1% of the sample. Sample: peripheral blood. These receptors all stem from a woman aged 55 to 70 with active or convalescent COVID-19.

The chain couples TRBV6-2 or TRBV6-3 to TRBJ1-2, with no clear D. Trimming took 4 bases from V and 5 from J, leaving 8 bases between them. The germline V gene has CDR1 MNHEY and CDR2 SVGEGT. This CDR3 has 12 amino acids. The CDR3 loop reads CASSWLQYGYTF. The DNA for the CDR3 is TGTGCCAGCAGTTGGCTCCAATATGGCTACACCTTC.

The J gene is TRBJ2-1, the V gene TRBV2; TRBD1 aligns across 10 bases. The J segment lost 10 bases and the V segment lost 7 bases, leaving 13 bases of the junction unmatched. The CDR3 has 15 amino acids. Looked up from germline, CDR1 is SNHLY and CDR2 is FYNNEI. CDR3 nucleotides: TGTGCCAGCACTTTAGGGACAGGGGTATCGAGGGAGCAGTTCTTC. Translating it yields CASTLGTGVSREQFF.

The gene calls are TRBV5-5 and TRBJ1-1; weak D call: TRBD1 (6 bases). The CDR3 runs to 15 residues. Germline lookup yields CDR1 SGHKS and CDR2 YYEKEE (reference sequence). With 0 bases removed from V and 7 bases from J, the gap between germline ends came to 16 bases. The CDR3 is CASSLGGTYSSEAFF. The DNA for the CDR3 is TGTGCCAGCAGCTTGGGTGGGACATATAGCAGTGAAGCTTTCTTT.

This chain connects TRBV20-1 to TRBJ2-7, with D possibly called TRBD1 or TRBD2 (5 bases each). The CDR3 is 14 amino acids. Trimming stripped 3 bases from V and 5 bases from J, with 17 bases between. Germline V gene sequence: CDR1 DFQATT, CDR2 SNEGSKA (reference sequence). CDR3 DNA: TGCAGTGCTAGTGAGGGAAATACAGGCGACGAGCAGTACTTC. Protein: CSASEGNTGDEQYF.

The chain is built from TRBV19 and TRBJ1-6; TRBD1 agrees at 8 bases. The germline gives CDR1 LNHDA, CDR2 SQIVND (reference sequence). This CDR3 contains 13 residues. J lost 8 bases, V lost 8 bases, and 5 bases had no gene match. Written as DNA, the CDR3 is TGTGCCAGTCACAGGGGGAAGGATTCACCCCTCCACTTT. Protein sequence: CASHRGKDSPLHF.

The gene calls are TRBV30 and TRBJ1-3; TRBD1 matches at 8 bases. The CDR3 has 14 residues. CDR1 GTSNPN and CDR2 SVGIG come from the germline V gene (reference sequence). Trimming cost V 4 bases and J 4 bases; bases outside gene matches: 6. The CDR3 DNA follows: TGTGCCTGGACCGGACAGGGCGGCGGAAACACCATATATTTT. Its protein is CAWTGQGGGNTIYF.

This chain joins TRBV6-5 and TRBJ2-1; 10 bases map to TRBD2. The V and J ends lost 2 bases and 7 bases, in that order; junction bases with no gene match: 5. Germline values: CDR1 MNHEY, CDR2 SVGAGI. The CDR3 contains 15 residues. The CDR3 loop reads CASSYGLAGVNEQFF. The CDR3 DNA reads TGTGCCAGCAGTTACGGGCTAGCGGGGGTTAATGAGCAGTTCTTC.

The V gene is TRBV10-2, the J gene TRBJ1-2; D is ambiguous. This CDR3 spans 13 amino acids. V gave up 3 bases and J gave up 4 bases, with 9 bases separating them. The V gene's germline CDR1 is WSHSY and CDR2 SAAADI. Here the CDR3 DNA reads TGCGCCAGCAGTGATCGCGTTATCTATGGCTACACCTTC. Translation gives CASSDRVIYGYTF.

The rearrangement joins TRBV14 to TRBJ1-1; the D is unclear. The length of the CDR3 is 12 residues. The V gene lost 1 base and the J gene lost 7 bases, with 7 bases spanning the gap. Per germline, CDR1 SGHDN and CDR2 FVKESK. DNA of the CDR3: TGTGCCAGCAGCCAAGCCCAGATTGAAGCTTTCTTT. This codes for CASSQAQIEAFF.

This clone was seen once. The genes are TRBV29-1 and TRBJ2-1, with 7 bases that match TRBD1. CDR1 and CDR2 from the germline V gene are SQVTM and ANQGSEA. The J segment lost 5 bases and the V segment lost 4 bases, leaving 5 bases of the junction unmatched. This CDR3 region has 13 residues. Written as DNA, the CDR3 is TGCAGCGTTGCGTCCGGGACAGACAATGAGCAGTTCTTC. Translation: CSVASGTDNEQFF.

The chain carries TRBV27 and TRBJ1-2; 7 bases map to TRBD1. The CDR3 has 16 residues. CDR1 is MNHEY and CDR2 is SMNVEV in the germline V gene (reference sequence). V dropped 4 bases and J dropped 5; count of bases not matched to a gene: 13. The CDR3: CASSWTGAAGGYGYTF. The CDR3 coding sequence is TGTGCCAGCAGTTGGACAGGCGCCGCAGGGGGGTATGGCTACACCTTC.

The V gene is TRBV5-1, the J gene TRBJ2-7; D may be TRBD1 (7 bases). The CDR3 spans 16 residues. Per the germline V gene, CDR1 is SGHRS and CDR2 is YFSETQ. The germline V and J ends were trimmed by 4 bases and 5 bases, with 22 bases remaining between them. The CDR3 here is CASSRGTVARNDEQYF. The CDR3, as DNA: TGCGCCAGCAGCCGGGGGACAGTGGCTCGGAACGACGAGCAGTACTTC.

The chain carries TRBV30 and TRBJ2-5; perhaps TRBD1 as D (5 bases). The V gene lost 1 base and the J gene lost 0 bases, with 9 bases spanning the gap. The germline CDR1 and CDR2 sequences are GTSNPN and SVGIG (reference sequence). The CDR3 length is 14 residues. CDR3 nucleotide sequence: TGTGCCTGGAGTGCCCCAGGGTACCAAGAGACCCAGTACTTC. Translation: CAWSAPGYQETQYF.

This chain joins TRBV9 and TRBJ1-6, with TRBD1 identical over 7 bases. Trimming at V came to 0 bases and at J to 10 bases, leaving 13 bases not matched to a gene. Germline values: CDR1 SGDLS, CDR2 YYNGEE. The CDR3 loop spans 17 amino acids. The DNA for the CDR3 is TGTGCCAGCAGCGTAGCCTTTAAGACAGGGATTAGGTCACCCCTCCACTTT. It is translated as CASSVAFKTGIRSPLHF.

This rearrangement joins TRBV29-1 to TRBJ2-2; the match to TRBD2 covers 10 bases. There are 14 residues in the CDR3. From germline, CDR1 is SQVTM and CDR2 ANQGSEA. J lost 7 bases, V lost 4 bases, and 6 bases had no gene match. The CDR3 region is CSVGSGGAFGELFF. CDR3 nucleotides: TGCAGCGTTGGAAGCGGGGGGGCCTTCGGGGAGCTGTTTTTT.

This chain joins TRBV6-5 and TRBJ1-1; no reliable D call. The CDR3 totals 13 residues. V was pared by 0 bases and J by 6 bases, with 8 bases between. The germline V gene encodes CDR1 MNHEY and CDR2 SVGAGI. The CDR3 region has the DNA TGTGCCAGCAGTTACTCGTTGCGAGCTGAAGCTTTCTTT. Amino acids: CASSYSLRAEAFF.

This clone was seen only a few times. This rearrangement joins TRBV6-6 to TRBJ2-2; D might be TRBD1 (5 bases). Trimming shortened V by 3 bases and J by 7 bases, and 18 bases separated the two germline ends. This CDR3 comprises 16 residues. Germline values: CDR1 MNHNY, CDR2 SVGAGI (reference sequence). The CDR3 coding sequence is TGTGCCAGCAGTTATGGGCCAGGGTCTCCCGGCGGGGAGCTGTTTTTT. This translates into CASSYGPGSPGGELFF.

This clone showed up many times. The chain joins TRBV7-2 to TRBJ2-3; 8 bases are a match to TRBD1. Looked up from germline, CDR1 is SGHTA and CDR2 is FQGNSA. The trim removed 4 bases at V and 0 bases at J, leaving 3 bases unmatched. The CDR3 loop spans 15 amino acids. The CDR3 DNA reads as TGTGCCAGCAGCTCATGGACAGGGAGCACAGATACGCAGTATTTT. This translates into CASSSWTGSTDTQYF. Looking up the rest from reference TRBV7-2 and TRBJ2-3 gives the full variable domain: GAGVSQSPSNKVTEKGKDVELRCDPISGHTALYWYRQSLGQGLEFLIYFQGNSAPDKSGLPSDRFSAERTGGSVSTLTIQRTQQEDSAVYLCASSSWTGSTDTQYFGPGTRLTVL.

The J gene is TRBJ1-5, the V gene TRBV5-8; the D is unclear. This CDR3 is built from 15 residues. V gave up 2 bases and J gave up 3 bases, with 12 bases separating them. The germline gives CDR1 SGHTS, CDR2 YDEGEE. The CDR3 DNA is TGTGCCAGCAGCTTACTCGGGGATTCCAATCAGCCCCAGCATTTT. Translating it yields CASSLLGDSNQPQHF.

This chain connects TRBV13 to TRBJ2-4; TRBD1 matches at 10 bases. The CDR3 spans 16 residues. V shed 5 bases, J shed 3 bases, and the junction held 7 bases outside the gene matches. Germline loops: CDR1 PRHDT, CDR2 FYEKMQ (reference sequence). CDR3 DNA sequence: TGTGCCAGCAGCAGATCCGGGACAGGGGTCAAAAACATTCAGTACTTC. Translated, it gives CASSRSGTGVKNIQYF.

This clone was seen more than once but under ten times. V and J are TRBV10-2 and TRBJ2-7; 9 nucleotides agree with TRBD1. The V segment lost 8 bases and the J segment 4 bases; nucleotides outside the gene matches: 3. Germline V CDR1 and CDR2: WSHSY, SAAADI. This CDR3 has 12 residues. This CDR3 reads CASGQGSYEQYF. CDR3 sequence (DNA): TGCGCCAGCGGACAGGGGAGTTACGAGCAGTACTTC.

The chain carries TRBV7-3 and TRBJ2-7; possibly TRBD1 for D (5 bases). The CDR3 is 14 residues long. Germline values: CDR1 SGHTA, CDR2 FQGTGA. Deletions cut 5 bases from V and 3 bases from J, with 14 bases between. CDR3 amino acids: CASSPTVNHYEQYF. The CDR3 DNA reads TGTGCCAGCAGCCCGACAGTAAACCACTACGAGCAGTACTTC.

The chain recombines TRBV7-2 with TRBJ1-1; 11 nucleotides agree with TRBD1. The V gene end was trimmed by 2 bases and the J gene end by 11 bases; junction bases not matched to a gene: 13. CDR3 length: 16 amino acids. Germline V gene lookup returns CDR1 SGHTA and CDR2 FQGNSA. CDR3 nucleotide sequence: TGTGCCAGCAGCTTAAGGACAGGGGGCGAGATACCTATGGCTTTCTTT. It encodes CASSLRTGGEIPMAFF.

This chain joins TRBV18 and TRBJ1-2, with D possibly TRBD1 on 6 matching bases. The length of the CDR3 is 14 residues. V shed 2 bases and J shed 4 bases, with 11 bases lying between them. From germline, CDR1 is KGHSH and CDR2 LQKENI. In DNA form, the CDR3 reads TGTGCCAGCTCACCAGTGGCAGGGGCCTATGGCTACACCTTC. Its protein is CASSPVAGAYGYTF.

The CDR3 sequence: CASSDTNTDTQYF. DNA for the CDR3: TGTGCCAGCAGTGACACAAACACAGATACGCAGTATTTT. V and J are TRBV6-1 and TRBJ2-3; D is unclear. The CDR3 has 13 residues. The germline gives CDR1 MNHNS, CDR2 SASEGT. V was trimmed by 3 bases and J by 2 bases, leaving 6 bases between them.

V and J are TRBV5-1 and TRBJ1-5; 7 bases line up with TRBD1. The CDR3 spans 17 residues. Trimming cost V 4 bases and J 0 bases; bases outside gene matches: 10. The germline V gene encodes CDR1 SGHRS and CDR2 YFSETQ. The CDR3 loop is CASSLAVRTGSNQPQHF. The CDR3, as DNA: TGCGCCAGCAGCCTAGCAGTAAGGACAGGTAGCAATCAGCCCCAGCATTTT. Complete variable domain (other parts from reference TRBV5-1 and TRBJ1-5): KAGVTQTPRYLIKTRGQQVTLSCSPISGHRSVSWYQQTPGQGLQFLFEYFSETQRNKGNFPGRFSGRQFSNSRSEMNVSTLELGDSALYLCASSLAVRTGSNQPQHFGDGTRLSIL.